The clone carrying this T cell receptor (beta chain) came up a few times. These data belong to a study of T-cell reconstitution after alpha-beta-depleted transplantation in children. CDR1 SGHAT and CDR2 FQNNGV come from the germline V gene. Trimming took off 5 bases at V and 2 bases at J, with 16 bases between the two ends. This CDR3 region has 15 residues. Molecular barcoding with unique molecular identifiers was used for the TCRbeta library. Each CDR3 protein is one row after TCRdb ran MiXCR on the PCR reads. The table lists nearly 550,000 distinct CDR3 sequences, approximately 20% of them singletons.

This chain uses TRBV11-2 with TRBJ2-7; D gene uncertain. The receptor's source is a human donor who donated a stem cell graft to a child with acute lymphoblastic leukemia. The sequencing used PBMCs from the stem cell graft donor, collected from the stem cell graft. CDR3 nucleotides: TGTGCCAGCAGCGCCCGTACGATGAGGACCTACGAGCAGTACTTC. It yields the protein CASSARTMRTYEQYF.